The 4 T cell receptor beta chains given below trace back to one sample, sequenced in a study of PD-1 blockade in classical Hodgkin lymphoma. Every single patient, without exception, relapsed after autologous stem cell transplantation, and brentuximab vedotin exposure varied. Sequenced by immunoSEQ multiplex PCR; TCRdb stores in-frame clones only, minus some. This table holds approximately 17,000 clones, around 75% found once. Source: peripheral blood mononuclear cells (PBMCs), taken at baseline. The receptor set was obtained from a human donor with classical Hodgkin lymphoma.

The chain recombines TRBV11-3 with TRBJ2-7; TRBD2 is a possible D gene (6 bases). The CDR3 totals 14 residues. V was trimmed by 0 bases and J by 3 bases, leaving 9 bases between them. CDR1 SGHNT and CDR2 YENEEA come from the germline V gene. The DNA for the CDR3 is TGTGCCAGCAGCTTAGAGGCCGGGAGCTACGAGCAGTACTTC. Residues: CASSLEAGSYEQYF. The full variable domain, rest sourced from reference TRBV11-3 and TRBJ2-7, is EAGVVQSPRYKIIEKKQPVAFWCNPISGHNTLYWYLQNLGQGPELLIRYENEEAVDDSQLPKDRFSAERLKGVDSTLKIQPAELGDSAVYLCASSLEAGSYEQYFGPGTRLTVT.

This rearrangement joins TRBV6-5 to TRBJ2-2; no clear D gene. Trimming took 6 bases from V and 0 from J, leaving 11 bases between them. The CDR3 has 15 amino acids. Germline-derived CDR1 and CDR2 are MNHEY and SVGAGI. CDR3 coding DNA: TGTGCCAGCAGGGTACTGGCGACGAACACCGGGGAGCTGTTTTTT. Encoded protein: CASRVLATNTGELFF.

V gene TRBV13 combines with J gene TRBJ2-7; possible D gene TRBD1, 5 bases. The CDR3 covers 15 residues. Trimming pared 2 bases from V and 2 bases from J, leaving 13 bases between. Germline CDR1 is PRHDT and CDR2 is FYEKMQ (reference sequence). The CDR3: CASSLLEGAPYEQYF. CDR3 sequence (DNA): TGTGCCAGCAGCTTACTTGAAGGGGCCCCCTACGAGCAGTACTTC.

The chain is built from TRBV7-9 and TRBJ1-3, with TRBD1 identical over 7 bases. The CDR3 consists of 16 residues. The J segment lost 0 bases and the V segment lost 5 bases, leaving 7 bases of the junction unmatched. CDR1 is SEHNR, CDR2 FQNEAQ, per germline (reference sequence). This CDR3 reads CASSPPGTASGNTIYF. The CDR3 region has the DNA TGTGCCAGCAGCCCGCCCGGGACAGCCTCTGGAAACACCATATATTTT.